The entry that follows covers one T cell receptor beta chain sequence. The CDR3 is 16 amino acids. V dropped 0 bases and J dropped 4; count of bases not matched to a gene: 4. Germline values: CDR1 MNHNY, CDR2 SVGAGI (reference sequence). This specimen belongs to a study of early stage breast cancer tumors. TCRdb's table, derived via immunoSEQ multiplex PCR, lists solely in-frame clones and lacks some. The profile shows 8,500 to 10,000 clones, around 79% of them singletons. The rearrangement links TRBV6-6 to TRBJ2-3; TRBD2 agrees at 10 bases. The source material was normal breast tissue next to the tumor. This TCR came from a person aged 40 to 50 with breast cancer. The DNA of the CDR3 is TGTGCCAGCAGTTACTCAATAGCGGGAGGTGCAGATACGCAGTATTTT. This encodes CASSYSIAGGADTQYF.